The TCR beta chain under discussion was sequenced for a study of response to subunit inactivated influenza vaccine. Points from the study as a whole: Few additional T cells are recruited per seasonal influenza vaccination, authors suggested.

TCRdb ran MiXCR on the RT-PCR reads and lists one entry per CDR3 protein. This sample has 560,000 or so distinct CDR3 sequences, with 7.6% found just once. On this clonotype itself: Its antigen remains unidentified.

J lost 4 bases, V lost 6 bases, and 3 bases had no gene match. Germline V CDR1 and CDR2: SQVTM, ANQGSEA. The CDR3 covers 13 residues. This receptor was taken from a man aged 50 to 75 who received an inactivated influenza vaccine. The sequencing here drew on PBMCs from blood, taken less than 25 months after vaccination. This chain joins TRBV29-1 and TRBJ1-3, with TRBD1 matching 10 bases. CDR3 sequence reads: CSVGTGVGNTIYF. Written as DNA, the CDR3 is TGCAGCGTGGGGACAGGGGTCGGAAACACCATATATTTT.